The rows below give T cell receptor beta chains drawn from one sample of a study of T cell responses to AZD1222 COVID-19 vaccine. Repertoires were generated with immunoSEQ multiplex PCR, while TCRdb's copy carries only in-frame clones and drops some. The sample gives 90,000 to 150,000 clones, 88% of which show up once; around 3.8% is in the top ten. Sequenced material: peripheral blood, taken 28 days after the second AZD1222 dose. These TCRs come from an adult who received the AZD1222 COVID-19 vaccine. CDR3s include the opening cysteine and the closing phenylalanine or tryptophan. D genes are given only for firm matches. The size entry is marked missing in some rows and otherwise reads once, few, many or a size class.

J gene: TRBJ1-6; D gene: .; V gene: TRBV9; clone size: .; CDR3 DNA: TGTGCCAGCAGCGTAGAGGTAGGGGAGCATTCACCCCTCCACTTT; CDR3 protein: CASSVEVGEHSPLHF
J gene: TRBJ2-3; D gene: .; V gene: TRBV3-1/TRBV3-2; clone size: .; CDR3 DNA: TGTGCCAGCAGCCAAGACCACGCTTCTCCCACGCAGTATTTT; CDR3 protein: CASSQDHASPTQYF
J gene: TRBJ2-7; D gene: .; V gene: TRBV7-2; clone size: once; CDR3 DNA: TGTGCCAGCAGAACCGGGACGGGGTCCTACGAGCAGTACTTC; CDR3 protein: CASRTGTGSYEQYF
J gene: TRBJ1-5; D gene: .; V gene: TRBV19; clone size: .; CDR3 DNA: TGTGCCAGTAGCCGCAGCGAACCCTATCAGCCCCAGCATTTT; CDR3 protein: CASSRSEPYQPQHF
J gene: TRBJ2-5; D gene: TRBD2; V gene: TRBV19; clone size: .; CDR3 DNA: TGTGCCAGTAGGAACCTTGCGGGGGGAGAGACCCAGTACTTC; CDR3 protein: CASRNLAGGETQYF
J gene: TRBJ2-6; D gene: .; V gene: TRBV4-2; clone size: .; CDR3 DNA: TGTGCCAGCAGCCCCGATATGAATGGGGCCAACGTCCTGACTTTC; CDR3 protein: CASSPDMNGANVLTF
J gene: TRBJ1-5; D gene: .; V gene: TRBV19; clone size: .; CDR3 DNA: TGTGCCAGTAGTTTGTGGGGAAATCAGCCCCAGCATTTT; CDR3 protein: CASSLWGNQPQHF
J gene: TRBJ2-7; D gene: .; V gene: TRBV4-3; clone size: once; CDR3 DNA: TGCGCCAGCAGCCAAGACTCGTCTCCAACCGAGCAGTACTTC; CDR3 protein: CASSQDSSPTEQYF
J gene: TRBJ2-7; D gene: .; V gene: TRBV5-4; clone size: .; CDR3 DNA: TGTGCCAGCAGCTACCTCGGCGGCCCCTCCTACGAGCAGTACTTC; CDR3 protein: CASSYLGGPSYEQYF
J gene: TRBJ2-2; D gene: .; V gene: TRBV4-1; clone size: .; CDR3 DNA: TGCGCCAGCAGCCAAGAATTCGGGGGTTTGCGCGGGGAGCTGTTTTTT; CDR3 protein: CASSQEFGGLRGELFF
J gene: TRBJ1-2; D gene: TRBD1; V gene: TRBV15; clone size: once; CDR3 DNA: TGTGCCACCAGCAGAGAGGACAGGGAGCGTGGCTACACCTTC; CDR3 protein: CATSREDRERGYTF
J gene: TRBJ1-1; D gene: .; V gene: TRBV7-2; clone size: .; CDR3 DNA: TGTGCCAGCAGCTTATTGCCGGGAGGGGACACTGAAGCTTTCTTT; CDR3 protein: CASSLLPGGDTEAFF
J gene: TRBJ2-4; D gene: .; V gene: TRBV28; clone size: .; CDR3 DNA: TGTGCCAGCAGCTCCCTGGACACCCTTACTCCTCCAGCCAAAAACATTCAGTACTTC; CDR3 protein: CASSSLDTLTPPAKNIQYF
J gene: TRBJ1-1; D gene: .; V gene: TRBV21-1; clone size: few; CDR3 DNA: TGTGCCAGCATCCTAACCTTGGGGGCTGAAGCTTTCTTT; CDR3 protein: CASILTLGAEAFF
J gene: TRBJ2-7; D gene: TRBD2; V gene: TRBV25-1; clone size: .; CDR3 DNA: TGTGCCAGCAGTGAAGAGGTGACTAGCGGCTTCTACGAGCAGTACTTC; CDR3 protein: CASSEEVTSGFYEQYF
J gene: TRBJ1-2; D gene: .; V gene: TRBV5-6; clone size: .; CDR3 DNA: TGTGCCAGCAGCTTGGAGCAGTCTAACTATGGCTACACCTTC; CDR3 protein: CASSLEQSNYGYTF
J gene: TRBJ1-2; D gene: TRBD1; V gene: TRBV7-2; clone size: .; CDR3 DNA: TGTGCCAGCAGCTTATCCCGGACAGGGAACTATGGCTACACCTTC; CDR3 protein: CASSLSRTGNYGYTF